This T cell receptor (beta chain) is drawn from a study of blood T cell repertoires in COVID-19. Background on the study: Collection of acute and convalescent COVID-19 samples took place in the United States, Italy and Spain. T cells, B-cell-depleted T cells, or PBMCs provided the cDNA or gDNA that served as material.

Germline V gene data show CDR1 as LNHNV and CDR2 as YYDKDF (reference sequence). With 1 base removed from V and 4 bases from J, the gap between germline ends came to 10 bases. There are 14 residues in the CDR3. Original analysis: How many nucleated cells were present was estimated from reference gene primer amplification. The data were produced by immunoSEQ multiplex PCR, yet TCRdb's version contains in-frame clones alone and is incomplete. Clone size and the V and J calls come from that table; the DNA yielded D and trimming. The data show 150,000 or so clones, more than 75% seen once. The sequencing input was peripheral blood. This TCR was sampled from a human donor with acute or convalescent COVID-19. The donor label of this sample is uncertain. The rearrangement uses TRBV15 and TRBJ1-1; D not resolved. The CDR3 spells CATSRVPGGTEAFF. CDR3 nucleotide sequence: TGTGCCACCAGCAGAGTACCGGGTGGCACTGAAGCTTTCTTT.